This TCR beta chain originates from a study of cytomegalovirus exposure and HLA in healthy donors. CDR3 length: 14 amino acids. V dropped 4 bases and J dropped 5 bases, with 15 bases sitting between them. In germline, CDR1 is SGHRS, CDR2 YFSETQ. This PCR relied on a set of 60 Vbeta primers and 13 Jbeta primers. TCRdb's table, derived via immunoSEQ multiplex PCR, lists solely in-frame clones and lacks some. The sample holds more than 90,000 clones, 60% to 85% seen once. The rearrangement uses TRBV5-1 and TRBJ1-1; D may be TRBD1 (6 bases). This clonotype was obtained from a man between 45 and 60 years old in good health and CMV-seronegative. Specimen: PBMCs. The CDR3 loop is CASSGHTGTTEAFF. The CDR3 coding sequence is TGCGCCAGCAGCGGACATACAGGGACGACTGAAGCTTTCTTT.